One T cell receptor beta chain is described in this entry. The CDR3 has 14 residues. V was pared by 10 bases and J by 4 bases, with 8 bases of the junction left unmatched. The germline V gene encodes CDR1 LNHDA and CDR2 SQIVND (reference sequence). These data originate in a study of blood T cell repertoires in COVID-19. Original analysis: Using reference gene primer amplification, nucleated cell counts were estimated. Some clones are missing from TCRdb's copy, which holds only in-frame ones; the method was immunoSEQ multiplex PCR. Clone size and V and J calls were adopted from that table, with D and trimming inferred from the DNA. The top ten hold 10% to 15% of the sample, which has around 170,000 clones, about four fifths seen once.

Sequenced material: peripheral blood. This sequence originates from a man in his 70s who had recovered from COVID-19. The chain is built from TRBV19 and TRBJ2-3, with 10 bases that match TRBD2. CDR3 nucleotide sequence: TGTGCCACTACGCTAGCGGGAGTGGCAGATACGCAGTATTTT. Amino acid sequence: CATTLAGVADTQYF.